This TCR beta chain emerged from a study of blood T cell repertoires in COVID-19 (dated by TCRdb to the early 2020s). Regarding the study in general: Collaborator samples came from the United States, Italy and Spain and covered acute and convalescent phases of COVID-19. The prospective study material was composed of cDNA or gDNA derived from T cells, B-cell-depleted T cells, or PBMCs. The dataset comprised deeply sampled blood TCRbeta repertoires from subjects exposed to, actively infected with, or recovered from COVID-19. The repertoires were released in a freely available public database intended as a resource for research on the immune response to SARS-CoV-2. Samples came from the ongoing ImmuneRACE study (first 160 participants) plus 1,254 subjects from 6 global collaborators. The sample metadata nearly always contained a de-identified subject ID, COVID-19 status, age in years and sex. Where available, HLA class I and class II types were taken from metadata supplied by the sample provider and were not determined by assay-based typing. What the work shows at the level of the full study, not this receptor alone: Clinical and demographic metadata were provided uncurated, with the amount varying by source and participant.

Each collaborating institution followed its own protocols to collect whole blood in K2EDTA tubes. For TCRbeta analysis, collaborators shipped samples as frozen whole blood, isolated PBMCs, or DNA extracted from either of those sample types. CDR1 and CDR2 (SGDLS, YYNGEE) derive from the germline V gene. Including cysteine and phenylalanine, the CDR3 has 14 amino acids. The retained sequence is limited to the CDR3, 42 bases, with the frame set at the first base. Unmatched junction bases come to 2, with V trimmed by 0 bases and J by 2 bases. The immunoSEQ Assay, a bias-controlled multiplex PCR, was used to amplify TCRbeta CDR3 regions from genomic DNA. The paper's processing steps were these. The number of nucleated cells in each sample was estimated by amplification of reference gene primers within the assay. To quantify the absolute abundance of each unique TCRbeta CDR3 rearrangement, sequence reads were collapsed and filtered. For each sample, productive Simpson clonality was calculated as the square root of Simpson's diversity index over productive rearrangements. This immuneACCESS table, as held by TCRdb, lists in-frame sequences with V and J called but not all clones. Of the missing ones, under half trace to an unresolved V gene in checked studies; the others have no known cause. Clone size and V and J calls were adopted from that table, with D and trimming inferred from the DNA. This sample lists about 230,000 clones; around four fifths were detected once. Clones ranked in the top ten supply approximately 2.5% of the sample.

On this clone: Its antigen specificity is not known. No per-base quality is available; no much larger clone lies one base away.

The chain was built from TRBV9 and TRBJ2-7; 7 middle bases align to TRBD2. This sequence was found in a woman between 65 and 79 years old with active or convalescent COVID-19. Material: peripheral blood. The sequenced DNA is TGTGCCAGCAGCGTAGGGGGAGGGCCCTACGAGCAGTACTTC. Translated, this gives CASSVGGGPYEQYF.